One sample yielded the 3 T cell receptor beta chains listed below, sequenced in a study of CD8+ T cells in alopecia areata. Treatment given: oral pan-JAK inhibitor, 5-10 mg twice daily. Extraction of RNA preceded its reverse transcription into cDNA, which served as the sequencing template. Clones were read by immunoSEQ multiplex PCR, and TCRdb kept only the in-frame ones, dropping some. The sample has 120,000 or so clones; roughly 55% are singletons. The sequencing used CD4+ T cells sorted from blood, collected at week 4, from a patient treated with tofacitinib. These receptors came from a human donor with alopecia areata.

V gene TRBV7-9 combines with J gene TRBJ2-3; either TRBD1 or TRBD2 may supply D (5 bases each). The CDR3 length is 14 residues. Trimming took 1 base from V and 6 from J, leaving 11 bases between them. CDR1 is SEHNR, CDR2 FQNEAQ, per germline (reference sequence). The CDR3 DNA sequence: TGTGCCAGCAGCTTAGTAAGGGACGCTGATACGCAGTATTTT. Protein: CASSLVRDADTQYF.

As DNA, the CDR3 is TGTGCCATCAGTATGGACAGACCGGGCGAGCAGTACTTC. This codes for CAISMDRPGEQYF. The V gene is TRBV10-3, the J gene TRBJ2-7; perhaps TRBD1 as D (6 bases). CDR3 length equals 13 residues. Per germline, CDR1 ENHRY and CDR2 SYGVKD. The V and J ends lost 5 bases and 6 bases respectively, with 14 bases between them.

This rearrangement joins TRBV10-3 to TRBJ2-3; D uncertain. V lost 3 bases and J 0 bases, leaving 13 bases between the germline ends. CDR1 and CDR2 (germline): ENHRY, SYGVKD. The CDR3 is 16 residues long. The CDR3, as DNA: TGTGCCATCAGTGACCCCGGTCGTCTAAGCACAGATACGCAGTATTTT. Its translation is CAISDPGRLSTDTQYF.